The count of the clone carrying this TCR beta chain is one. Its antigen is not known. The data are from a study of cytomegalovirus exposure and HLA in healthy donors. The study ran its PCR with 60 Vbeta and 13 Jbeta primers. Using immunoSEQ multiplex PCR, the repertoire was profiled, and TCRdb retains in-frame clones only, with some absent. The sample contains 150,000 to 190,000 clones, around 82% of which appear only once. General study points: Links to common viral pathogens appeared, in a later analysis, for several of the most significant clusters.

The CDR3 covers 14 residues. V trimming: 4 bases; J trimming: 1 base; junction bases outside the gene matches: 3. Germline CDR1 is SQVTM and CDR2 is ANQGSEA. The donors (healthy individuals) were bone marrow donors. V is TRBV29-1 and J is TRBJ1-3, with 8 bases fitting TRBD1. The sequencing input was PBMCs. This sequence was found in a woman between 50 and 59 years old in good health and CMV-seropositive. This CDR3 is CSVGGTGSGNTIYF. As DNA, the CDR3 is TGCAGCGTTGGAGGGACAGGATCTGGAAACACCATATATTTT. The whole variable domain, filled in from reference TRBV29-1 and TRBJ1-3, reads SAVISQKPSRDICQRGTSLTIQCQVDSQVTMMFWYRQQPGQSLTLIATANQGSEATYESGFVIDKFPISRPNLTFSTLTVSNMSPEDSSIYLCSVGGTGSGNTIYFGEGSWLTVV.